This is a list of T cell receptor beta chains from one sample in a study of cytomegalovirus exposure and HLA in healthy donors. Data came from immunoSEQ multiplex PCR; TCRdb stores just in-frame clones and leaves some out. The sample has 150,000 to 200,000 clones, 60% to 85% seen once; the top ten hold 3.1%. The sample taken for sequencing was PBMCs. The receptors were gathered from a woman aged 40 to 50 in good health and CMV-seronegative. Each CDR3 is given with its conserved first and last residue. The D gene is left open where the match is weak. Clone sizes are given selectively: once, few, many, or a class where the clone is expanded.

>.|TRBV7-2|TRBJ2-1|.
TGTGCCAGCAGCTTAAGGTGGGCGGGTAATGTTGGGAATGAGCAGTTCTTC
CASSLRWAGNVGNEQFF
>TRBD2|TRBV27|TRBJ2-5|.
TGTGCCAGTTCGGGGAGGGTTGGTGTGGAGACCCAGTACTTC
CASSGRVGVETQYF
>.|TRBV2|TRBJ1-1|.
TGTGCCAGCACCCCAGGGCCCACTGAAGCTTTCTTT
CASTPGPTEAFF
>.|TRBV4-1|TRBJ1-1|.
TGCGCCAGCAGCTTTGGACAGAACACTGAAGCTTTCTTT
CASSFGQNTEAFF
>TRBD1|TRBV5-6|TRBJ1-2|.
TGTGCCAGCAGCGCCGGACAGGGGATGGGTTATGGCTACACCTTC
CASSAGQGMGYGYTF
>.|TRBV9|TRBJ1-1|.
TGTGCCAGCAGCCCCGGGTTGGGTTTTCTCTTCTTT
CASSPGLGFLFF
>.|TRBV4-1|TRBJ2-7|.
TGCGCCAGCAGCCGGCGCGGGGGCGGAAATTCCTACGAGCAGTACTTC
CASSRRGGGNSYEQYF
>TRBD2|TRBV19|TRBJ2-1|few
TGTGCCAGTAGTATAGATCAGGGACTACGTATTCGGTCCAATGAGCAGTTCTTC
CASSIDQGLRIRSNEQFF
>TRBD1|TRBV9|TRBJ1-2|.
TGTGCCAGCAGTACGGACAGGGGAGTCCGGGGCTACACCTTC
CASSTDRGVRGYTF
>TRBD2|TRBV7-8|TRBJ2-3|.
TGTGCCAGCAGTCACAGACTAGCTTGGGCAGATACGCAGTATTTT
CASSHRLAWADTQYF
>TRBD1|TRBV15|TRBJ1-1|.
TGTGCCACCAGCAGAGATCCAGGGGGACCAACGACTGAAGCTTTCTTT
CATSRDPGGPTTEAFF
>.|TRBV2|TRBJ1-3|few
TGTGCCAGCAGACCACAGGGCCCCGGAAACACCATATATTTT
CASRPQGPGNTIYF
>.|TRBV28|TRBJ1-2|.
TGTGCCAGCAGTTCACCGACAGCCCTCTTTTTAGGCTACACCTTC
CASSSPTALFLGYTF
>.|TRBV28|TRBJ1-1|.
TGTGCCAGCAACCCCCCTACCGCCACGAGGATGAACACTGAAGCTTTCTTT
CASNPPTATRMNTEAFF
>.|TRBV15|TRBJ2-1|.
TGTGCCACCAGCAGGCTACGAGGACTGGGTAGCTCCTACAATGAGCAGTTCTTC
CATSRLRGLGSSYNEQFF
>TRBD1|TRBV7-9|TRBJ1-1|.
TGTGCCAGCAGCTTAACCCTACAGGGGTATACTGAAGCTTTCTTT
CASSLTLQGYTEAFF
>.|TRBV6-5|TRBJ1-2|once
TGTGCCAGCAGTTACCGCGGGAGCCCCAACTATGGCTACACCTTC
CASSYRGSPNYGYTF
>.|TRBV5-1|TRBJ2-1|few
TGCGCCAGCAGCTTGGAACAGTACTACAATGAGCAGTTCTTC
CASSLEQYYNEQFF
>.|TRBV7-9|TRBJ1-2|.
TGTGCCAGCAGCTTGGTGAGGGAGAGCACCTTC
CASSLVRESTF
>TRBD2|TRBV9|TRBJ2-3|.
TGTGCCAGCAGCCCATCTGTAAGCGGGGGCACAGATACGCAGTATTTT
CASSPSVSGGTDTQYF
>.|TRBV18|TRBJ2-5|.
TGTGCCAGCTCATCAGGGGATAGTGGGACCCAGTACTTC
CASSSGDSGTQYF
>.|TRBV9|TRBJ2-5|.
TGTGCCAGCAGCGCCGCACTAGCAGCTGGCCAAGAGACCCAGTACTTC
CASSAALAAGQETQYF
>TRBD1|TRBV7-7|TRBJ2-1|.
TGTGCCAGCAGCCTGGACAGGGAGTACAATGAGCAGTTCTTC
CASSLDREYNEQFF
>TRBD1|TRBV15|TRBJ1-2|.
TGTGCCACCAGCAGCCTGACAGGGATCCCCCTTAACTATGGCTACACCTTC
CATSSLTGIPLNYGYTF
>TRBD1|TRBV5-6|TRBJ2-7|once
TGTGCCAGCAGCCAAAAATACCGGACAGGGGAGGACGAGCAGTACTTC
CASSQKYRTGEDEQYF
>TRBD1|TRBV7-9|TRBJ1-2|.
TGTGCCTTGGGGCGCAGGGACAGAAGCTATGGCTACACCTTC
CALGRRDRSYGYTF
>.|TRBV5-6|TRBJ2-5|.
TGTGCCAGCGAGTTGTCAGGGGGGTGGGAGACCCAGTACTTC
CASELSGGWETQYF
>TRBD1|TRBV6-4|TRBJ1-1|few
TGTGCCAGCAGTGCCGGGACAGGGGGCACTGAAGCTTTCTTT
CASSAGTGGTEAFF
>TRBD1|TRBV18|TRBJ2-7|.
TGTGCCAGCTCACCGAAGGACAGGGCCCACGAGCAGTACTTC
CASSPKDRAHEQYF
>.|TRBV18|TRBJ2-7|.
TGTGCCAGCTCACCGGGGGGACACGAGCAGTACTTC
CASSPGGHEQYF
>.|TRBV7-9|TRBJ2-2|many
TGTGCCAGCACACCAATCGGGTCTAGCGTCGGGAACACCGGGGAGCTGTTTTTT
CASTPIGSSVGNTGELFF
>TRBD2|TRBV6-4|TRBJ2-3|few
TGTGCCAGCAGTGACTCGCCCAGCGGGGGTAGCACAGATACGCAGTATTTT
CASSDSPSGGSTDTQYF
>TRBD2|TRBV2|TRBJ2-1|.
TGTGCCAGCAGTAACGGGGGGGCTATCAATGAGCAGTTCTTC
CASSNGGAINEQFF
>.|TRBV11-2|TRBJ2-7|once
TGTGCCAGCAGCTCGCTCCGGGACTCTCGCTACGAGCAGTACTTC
CASSSLRDSRYEQYF
>.|TRBV6-5|TRBJ2-3|.
TGTGCCAGCAGTTATATCGGCACAGATACGCAGTATTTT
CASSYIGTDTQYF
>TRBD1|TRBV7-9|TRBJ2-7|.
TGTGCCAGCAGCTCATCAGGACAGGGCAGAAACTCCTACGAGCAGTACTTC
CASSSSGQGRNSYEQYF
>TRBD2|TRBV5-1|TRBJ2-3|.
TGCGCCAGCTTACATGGCTCCAGCGGGGGACCCGCCACAGATACGCAGTATTTT
CASLHGSSGGPATDTQYF
>.|TRBV19|TRBJ1-6|once
TGTGCCAGTAGGATTAGCTCCTGTAATTCACCCCTCCACTTT
CASRISSCNSPLHF
>.|TRBV14|TRBJ1-5|.
TGTGCCAGCAGCTCCTGGGGGGACAATCAGCCCCAGCATTTT
CASSSWGDNQPQHF
>.|TRBV7-6|TRBJ2-3|.
TGTGCCAGCAGCTTAGTAAGTGCAGGCGGCACAGATACGCAGTATTTT
CASSLVSAGGTDTQYF
>.|TRBV4-2|TRBJ2-7|.
TGTGCCAGCAGCCCAGGGCCGGGACTGGGGGAGCAGTACTTC
CASSPGPGLGEQYF
>.|TRBV5-1|TRBJ1-1|.
TGCGCCAGCAGCGCGACAGTGACCTCTGAAGCTTTCTTT
CASSATVTSEAFF